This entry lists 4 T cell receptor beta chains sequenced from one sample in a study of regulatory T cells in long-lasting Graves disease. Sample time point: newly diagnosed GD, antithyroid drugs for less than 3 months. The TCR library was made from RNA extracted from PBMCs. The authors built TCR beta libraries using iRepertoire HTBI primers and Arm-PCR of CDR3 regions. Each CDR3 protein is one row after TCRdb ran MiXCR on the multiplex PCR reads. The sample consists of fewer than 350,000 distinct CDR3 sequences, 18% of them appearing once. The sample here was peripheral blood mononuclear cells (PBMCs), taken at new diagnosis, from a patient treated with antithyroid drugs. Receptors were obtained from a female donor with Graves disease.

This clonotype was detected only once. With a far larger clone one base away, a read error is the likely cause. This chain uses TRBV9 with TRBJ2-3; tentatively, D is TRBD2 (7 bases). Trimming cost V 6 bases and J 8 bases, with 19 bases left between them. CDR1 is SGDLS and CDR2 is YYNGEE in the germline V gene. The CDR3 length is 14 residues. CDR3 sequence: CASNRGRGPGTQYF. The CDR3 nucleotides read TGTGCCAGCAACCGAGGGCGGGGGCCAGGTACGCAGTATTTT.

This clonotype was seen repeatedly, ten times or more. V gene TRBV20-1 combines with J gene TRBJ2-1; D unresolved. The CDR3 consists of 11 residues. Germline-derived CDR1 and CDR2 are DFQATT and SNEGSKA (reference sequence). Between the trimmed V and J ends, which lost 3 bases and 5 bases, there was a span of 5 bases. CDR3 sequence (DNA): TGCAGTGCTAGGGTCCACAATGAGCAGTTCTTC. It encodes CSARVHNEQFF.

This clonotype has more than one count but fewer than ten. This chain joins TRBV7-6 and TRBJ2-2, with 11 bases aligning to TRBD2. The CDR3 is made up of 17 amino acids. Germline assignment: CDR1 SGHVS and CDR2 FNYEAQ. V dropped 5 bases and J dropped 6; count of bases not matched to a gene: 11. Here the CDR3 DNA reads TGTGCCAGCAGCCCGAGGATAGCGGGAGGGATTCCCGGGGAGCTGTTTTTT. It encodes CASSPRIAGGIPGELFF.

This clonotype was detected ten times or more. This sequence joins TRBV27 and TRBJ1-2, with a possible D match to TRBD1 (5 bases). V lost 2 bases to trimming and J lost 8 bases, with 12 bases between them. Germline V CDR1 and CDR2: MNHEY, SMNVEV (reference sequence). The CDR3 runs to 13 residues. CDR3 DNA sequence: TGTGCCAGCAGTTTAGGGAGGGGATGGGGCTACACCTTC. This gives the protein CASSLGRGWGYTF.